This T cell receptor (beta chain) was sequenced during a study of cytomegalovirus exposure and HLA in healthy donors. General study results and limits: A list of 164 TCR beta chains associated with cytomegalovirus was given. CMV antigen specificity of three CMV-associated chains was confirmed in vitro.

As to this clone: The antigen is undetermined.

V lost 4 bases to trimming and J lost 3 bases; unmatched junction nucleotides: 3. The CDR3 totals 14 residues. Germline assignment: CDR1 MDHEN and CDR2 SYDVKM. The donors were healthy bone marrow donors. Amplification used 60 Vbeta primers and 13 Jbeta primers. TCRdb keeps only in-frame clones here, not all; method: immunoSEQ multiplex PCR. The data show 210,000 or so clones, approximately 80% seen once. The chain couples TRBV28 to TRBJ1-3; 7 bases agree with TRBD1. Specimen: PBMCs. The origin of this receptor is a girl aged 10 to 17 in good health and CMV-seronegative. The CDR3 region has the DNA TGTGCCAGCAGTTCGGGACAGCTTGGAAACACCATATATTTT. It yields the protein CASSSGQLGNTIYF.